These 26 T cell receptor beta chains originate from one sample sequenced in a study of STAT5B mutations in CD4+ large granular lymphocyte leukemia. The table came from immunoSEQ multiplex PCR; TCRdb's copy has only in-frame clones and leaves some out. The sample has around 28,000 clones; around 70% are singletons. The specimen sequenced was CD4+ T cells from blood buffy coats. Every receptor here comes from a human donor in good health.

A single count supports this clone. The chain employs TRBV11-3 and TRBJ2-3; a weak D match, TRBD2 (5 bases). The CDR3 is 15 residues long. Germline V gene sequence: CDR1 SGHNT, CDR2 YENEEA. V gave up 5 bases and J gave up 2 bases, with 14 bases separating them. The CDR3 region has the DNA TGTGCCAGCAGCCGCAGAAGCGGAGCCACAGATACGCAGTATTTT. It specifies CASSRRSGATDTQYF.

The rearrangement joins TRBV18 to TRBJ1-5; D is perhaps TRBD1 (6 bases). Looked up from germline, CDR1 is KGHSH and CDR2 is LQKENI. Trimming left V 3 bases short and J 1 base short, with 22 bases between. The CDR3 covers 19 residues. In nucleotides, the CDR3 is TGTGCCAGCTCACCCGGGGGCAGGCCGGCTGAAATAAGCAATCAGCCCCAGCATTTT. It codes for CASSPGGRPAEISNQPQHF.

The chain joins TRBV7-2 to TRBJ2-2; D call uncertain. Deletions cut 1 base from V and 1 base from J, with 10 bases between. This CDR3 region has 16 residues. Germline loops: CDR1 SGHTA, CDR2 FQGNSA. CDR3 residues: CASSLGPTQNTGELFF. CDR3 in DNA: TGTGCCAGCAGCTTAGGTCCGACCCAGAACACCGGGGAGCTGTTTTTT.

As DNA, the CDR3 is TGTGCCAGCCGGGGCAGGGGAAGCACAGATACGCAGTATTTT. This sequence encodes CASRGRGSTDTQYF. The gene calls are TRBV2 and TRBJ2-3, with D tentatively TRBD1 (6 bases). There are 14 residues in the CDR3. Looked up from germline, CDR1 is SNHLY and CDR2 is FYNNEI. The V gene lost 8 bases and the J gene lost 0 bases, with 12 bases spanning the gap.

The genes are TRBV30 and TRBJ1-6; D is unclear. The ends were cut back, 2 bases at V and 8 bases at J, with 13 bases in the middle. From germline, CDR1 is GTSNPN and CDR2 SVGIG (reference sequence). This CDR3 has 14 residues. The CDR3 bases are TGTGCCTGGAGTACCCGGGCCTCTTATTCACCCCTCCACTTT. The encoded protein is CAWSTRASYSPLHF.

The gene calls are TRBV6-6 and TRBJ2-3; a weak D match, TRBD2 (7 bases). V lost 6 bases to trimming and J lost 4 bases, with 14 bases between them. The CDR3 length is 14 residues. Per germline, CDR1 MNHNY and CDR2 SVGAGI (reference sequence). The DNA for the CDR3 is TGTGCCAGCAGCCTACAGGGAGGGCCAGATACGCAGTATTTT. Its translation is CASSLQGGPDTQYF.

The V gene is TRBV19, the J gene TRBJ2-5, with 7 bases that match TRBD2. The V segment lost 3 bases and the J segment 1 base; nucleotides outside the gene matches: 5. Germline V gives CDR1 LNHDA, CDR2 SQIVND (reference sequence). This CDR3 contains 15 residues. This CDR3 reads CASSIRRGSQETQYF. The CDR3 DNA sequence: TGTGCCAGTAGTATCCGGCGGGGGAGCCAAGAGACCCAGTACTTC. Supplemented by reference TRBV19 and TRBJ2-5, the full variable domain reads DGGITQSPKYLFRKEGQNVTLSCEQNLNHDAMYWYRQDPGQGLRLIYYSQIVNDFQKGDIAEGYSVSREKKESFPLTVTSAQKNPTAFYLCASSIRRGSQETQYFGPGTRLLVL.

The chain couples TRBV7-3 to TRBJ1-2, with D tentatively TRBD1 (6 bases). Germline CDR1 and CDR2: SGHTA and FQGTGA. V lost 4 bases and J 1 base, leaving 16 bases between the germline ends. CDR3 length equals 16 residues. The CDR3 region is CASSSTRQGYNYGYTF. CDR3 in DNA: TGTGCCAGCAGCTCTACTCGGCAGGGGTATAACTATGGCTACACCTTC.

The chain employs TRBV7-3 and TRBJ2-3; D might be TRBD1 (8 bases). Germline values: CDR1 SGHTA, CDR2 FQGTGA. The CDR3 length is 16 residues. V was trimmed by 5 bases and J by 3 bases, leaving 18 bases between them. The CDR3 sequence: CASSPVGQGGTDTQYF. CDR3 nucleotide sequence: TGTGCCAGCAGCCCAGTCGGACAGGGAGGGACAGATACGCAGTATTTT. The variable domain in full, completed from reference TRBV7-3 and TRBJ2-3, reads GAGVSQTPSNKVTEKGKYVELRCDPISGHTALYWYRQSLGQGPEFLIYFQGTGAADDSGLPNDRFFAVRPEGSVSTLKIQRTERGDSAVYLCASSPVGQGGTDTQYFGPGTRLTVL.

The J gene is TRBJ2-7, the V gene TRBV23-1; 7 bases are shared with TRBD1. TRBV23-1 is reported as an ORF; its role is uncertain. The length of the CDR3 is 14 residues. The trim removed 3 bases at V and 4 bases at J, leaving 6 bases unmatched. CDR3 sequence (DNA): TGCGCCAGCAGTCAGCCGACAGGGAGATACGAGCAGTACGTC. Its protein is CASSQPTGRYEQYV.

J is TRBJ1-1 and V is TRBV5-4; 9 bases are shared with TRBD1. The CDR3 extends over 16 amino acids. V lost 4 bases to trimming and J lost 0 bases; unmatched junction nucleotides: 7. In germline, CDR1 is SGHNT, CDR2 YYREEE (reference sequence). The CDR3 loop reads CASSPRTGVLNTEAFF. As DNA, the CDR3 is TGTGCCAGCAGCCCGAGGACAGGGGTCCTGAACACTGAAGCTTTCTTT.

A few counts support this clone. The chain links TRBV18 to TRBJ1-1; 9 positions agree with TRBD1. Germline trimming cut 4 bases from V and 3 bases from J; bases unmatched to any gene: 3. The germline V gene encodes CDR1 KGHSH and CDR2 LQKENI. The CDR3 totals 14 residues. The CDR3 spells CASSRTGVDTEAFF. CDR3 nucleotide sequence: TGTGCCAGCTCACGGACAGGGGTGGACACTGAAGCTTTCTTT.

This clone has only a few counts. J is TRBJ1-1 and V is TRBV5-1; 9 bases line up with TRBD1. J gave up 5 bases and V 4 bases, and 9 bases lay outside the gene matches. The CDR3 extends over 15 amino acids. CDR1 is SGHRS, CDR2 YFSETQ, per germline. The CDR3 is CASSGLQGARTEAFF. The CDR3 region has the DNA TGCGCCAGCAGCGGGTTACAGGGGGCAAGGACTGAAGCTTTCTTT.

V usage is TRBV5-1 and J usage is TRBJ2-6, with D possibly TRBD2 on 5 matching bases. The CDR3 length is 15 residues. Germline CDR1 is SGHRS and CDR2 is YFSETQ. Deletions cut 0 bases from V and 2 bases from J, with 6 bases between. The CDR3 loop is CASSLDGAGANVLTF. Written as DNA, the CDR3 is TGCGCCAGCAGCTTGGACGGGGCTGGGGCCAACGTCCTGACTTTC.

The rearrangement uses TRBV7-3 and TRBJ2-1, with a tentative D call TRBD1 (6 bases). Trimming cost V 8 bases and J 9 bases, with 17 bases left between them. The CDR3 is made up of 13 amino acids. Germline lookup yields CDR1 SGHTA and CDR2 FQGTGA. For the CDR3, the DNA is TGTGCCAGCGCCAGGACAGCCTCAGGTGAGCAGTTCTTC. As protein: CASARTASGEQFF.

This clone was counted between two and nine times. The DNA for the CDR3 is TGTGCCAGCAGTTACAAGTTAAGCGGGGGTCATACGCAGTATTTT. Its translation is CASSYKLSGGHTQYF. The J gene is TRBJ2-3, the V gene TRBV6-5; TRBD2 agrees at 8 bases. This CDR3 has 15 residues. Germline CDR1 reads MNHEY; CDR2 reads SVGAGI. Unmatched junction bases numbered 8, after V lost 2 bases and J lost 7 bases.

The V and J genes are TRBV7-2 and TRBJ1-4; TRBD1 agrees at 10 bases. The J segment lost 8 bases and the V segment lost 5 bases, leaving 8 bases of the junction unmatched. CDR1 and CDR2 (germline): SGHTA, FQGNSA. The CDR3 extends over 15 amino acids. CDR3 region: CASSRSGTGAEKLFF. In DNA form, the CDR3 reads TGTGCCAGCAGCAGATCCGGGACAGGGGCCGAAAAACTGTTTTTT.

The CDR3 DNA is TGTGCCAGCAGTGCGGGACAAGGCTATGGCTACACCTTC. This translates into CASSAGQGYGYTF. The chain is built from TRBV2 and TRBJ1-2, with D tentatively TRBD1 (6 bases). The germline V gene has CDR1 SNHLY and CDR2 FYNNEI. The CDR3 spans 13 residues. V was cut by 4 bases and J by 4 bases, with 10 bases left in between. Drawing the rest from reference TRBV2 and TRBJ1-2, the complete variable domain is EPEVTQTPSHQVTQMGQEVILRCVPISNHLYFYWYRQILGQKVEFLVSFYNNEISEKSEIFDDQFSVERPDGSNFTLKIRSTKLEDSAMYFCASSAGQGYGYTFGSGTRLTVV.

This chain connects TRBV11-3 to TRBJ2-3, with 10 bases matching TRBD2. V shed 7 bases, J shed 3 bases, and the junction held 4 bases outside the gene matches. The CDR3 runs to 14 residues. Germline V gene sequence: CDR1 SGHNT, CDR2 YENEEA. CDR3 nucleotides: TGTGCCAGCACCCCGGGACTAGCGACAGATACGCAGTATTTT. Translated, it gives CASTPGLATDTQYF.

This chain links TRBV15 with TRBJ2-6; TRBD1 aligns across 10 bases. V trimming: 3 bases; J trimming: 0 bases; junction bases outside the gene matches: 8. The CDR3 is 19 amino acids. CDR1 and CDR2 (germline): LNHNV, YYDKDF (reference sequence). CDR3 nucleotide sequence: TGTGCCACCAGCAGGCATTTGACAGGGGGCCTCTCTGGGGCCAACGTCCTGACTTTC. As protein: CATSRHLTGGLSGANVLTF.

The chain has TRBV7-2 and TRBJ2-2; D gene unclear. The CDR3 runs to 17 residues. Germline V gene lookup returns CDR1 SGHTA and CDR2 FQGNSA. V was pared by 1 base and J by 4 bases, with 16 bases between. CDR3 coding DNA: TGTGCCAGCAGCTTAGAAGTGGTTGGTGCAACCACCGGGGAGCTGTTTTTT. As protein: CASSLEVVGATTGELFF.

CDR3 residues: CASSLDRVEGNTIYF. Here the CDR3 DNA reads TGTGCCAGCAGCCTCGACAGGGTGGAAGGAAACACCATATATTTT. The chain uses TRBV5-8 and TRBJ1-3; TRBD1 aligns across 7 bases. V lost 4 bases to trimming and J lost 4 bases; unmatched junction nucleotides: 8. This CDR3 has 15 residues. Germline CDR1 reads SGHTS; CDR2 reads YDEGEE. Looking up the rest from reference TRBV5-8 and TRBJ1-3 gives the full variable domain: EAGVTQSPTHLIKTRGQQATLRCSPISGHTSVYWYQQALGLGLQFLLWYDEGEERNRGNFPPRFSGRQFPNYSSELNVNALELEDSALYLCASSLDRVEGNTIYFGEGSWLTVV.

This clone was counted a few times. The chain has TRBV6-1 and TRBJ1-1, with 7 bases lining up with TRBD1. V dropped 4 bases and J dropped 6; count of bases not matched to a gene: 5. Germline-derived CDR1 and CDR2 are MNHNS and SASEGT. This CDR3 comprises 13 residues. This CDR3 reads CASSVDRDPEAFF. In DNA, the CDR3 is TGTGCCAGCAGTGTTGACAGGGACCCTGAAGCTTTCTTT.

V and J are TRBV10-2 and TRBJ2-5; no reliable D call. The length of the CDR3 is 16 residues. The germline V and J ends were trimmed by 7 bases and 1 base, with 19 bases remaining between them. Germline V gene lookup returns CDR1 WSHSY and CDR2 SAAADI. The CDR3 DNA reads TGCGCCAGCACTGGAATACTTTCAACCTTCCAAGAGACCCAGTACTTC. This encodes CASTGILSTFQETQYF.

The CDR3 region is CASSPSGREAYSNQPQHF. For the CDR3, the DNA is TGTGCCAGTAGTCCTTCTGGTAGAGAGGCGTATAGCAATCAGCCCCAGCATTTT. The chain has TRBV19 and TRBJ1-5, with D unresolved. The CDR3 is 18 amino acids. Trimming removed 5 bases at V and 0 bases at J, with 20 bases between. Germline-derived CDR1 and CDR2 are LNHDA and SQIVND (reference sequence). Complete variable domain (other parts from reference TRBV19 and TRBJ1-5): DGGITQSPKYLFRKEGQNVTLSCEQNLNHDAMYWYRQDPGQGLRLIYYSQIVNDFQKGDIAEGYSVSREKKESFPLTVTSAQKNPTAFYLCASSPSGREAYSNQPQHFGDGTRLSIL.

A few counts support this clone. At one of its ends the junction is not consistent with the germline gene, which may arise from a read error. The genes are TRBV7-7 and TRBJ1-1; D perhaps matches TRBD1 (5 bases). The CDR3 is 13 residues long. The germline gives CDR1 SSHAT, CDR2 FNYEAQ (reference sequence). CDR3 sequence (DNA): TGTGCTAGCAGCCAGGGACGGGAAGGTCGAAAGTTCTTT. This translates into CASSQGREGRKFF.